This T cell receptor beta chain was sequenced for a study of blood T cell repertoires in COVID-19 (dated by TCRdb to the early 2020s). General notes on the study: Collaborator samples came from the United States, Italy and Spain and covered acute and convalescent phases of COVID-19. Where HLA class I and class II types were available, the types were taken from metadata supplied by the sample provider, not from assay-based typing. A freely available public database, intended as a resource for researchers studying the immune response to SARS-CoV-2, is where the repertoires were released. The prospective study material was composed of cDNA or gDNA derived from T cells, B-cell-depleted T cells, or PBMCs. Subjects who had been exposed to COVID-19, were actively infected with it, or had recovered from it provided the deeply sampled blood TCRbeta repertoires that made up the dataset. The samples were drawn from two sources: the first 160 participants of the ongoing ImmuneRACE study, and 950 to 1,500 subjects contributed by 6 global collaborators. A de-identified subject ID, COVID-19 status, age in years and sex were almost always included in the sample metadata.

Results and caveats for the whole study, not just this receptor: The quantity of clinical and demographic metadata differed by source and by participant and was supplied without curation.

This clone was observed a handful of times. What this receptor recognizes is not known. The record has no base qualities; no much larger clone is one base away. The immunoSEQ Assay, a bias-controlled multiplex PCR, was used to amplify TCRbeta CDR3 regions from genomic DNA. The source study handled its data this way. The number of nucleated cells in each sample was estimated from the amplification of reference gene primers within the assay. To quantify the absolute abundance of each unique TCRbeta CDR3 rearrangement, sequence reads were collapsed and filtered. For each sample, productive Simpson clonality was calculated as the square root of Simpson's diversity index across productive rearrangements. TCRdb provides this immuneACCESS table in a form limited to in-frame rearrangements. Some clones are lacking; in checked studies, under half of them reflect an unresolved V gene, and why the rest are absent is not known. V and J calls and clone size come straight from that table; D and trimming were deduced from the DNA. This sample lists around 250,000 clones; around 85% were detected once. The ten largest account for less than 2.5% of the sample.

CDR1 and CDR2 are drawn from the germline V gene: SGHTA, FQGNSA. Counted from cysteine to phenylalanine, this CDR3 has 13 amino acids. Only the CDR3 region is kept as DNA, spanning 39 bases read in frame from base 1. V sheds 2 bases and J sheds 5 bases, leaving 9 bases between their ends. Enrolling through a virtual design, the prospective study's participants ranged in age from roughly 18 to 89 years and lived across approximately 25 United States geographic areas. In the prospective study, cohorts were assigned on the basis of participant-reported clinical history obtained from a screening survey and a study questionnaire. For ImmuneRACE Cohort 3, a participant was defined as recovered based on two consecutive negative NP/OP PCR tests, clearance by a healthcare professional, or resolution of symptoms. Mobile phlebotomists in the prospective study collected whole blood, serum and a nasopharyngeal or oropharyngeal swab from every participant. Additional blood draws and questionnaires over an approximately two-month period could optionally be provided by prospective study participants. Before DNA extraction, blood samples from the prospective study were shipped at room temperature or frozen.

Sequenced: PBMCs or T cells enriched from blood (not recorded which). Here the chain combines TRBV7-2 and TRBJ1-2; TRBD1 could be the D gene, as 5 bases match. This sequence was found in a woman between 50 and 59 years old who had recovered from COVID-19. The nucleotide sequence reads TGTGCCAGCAGCTTACTGACAGCATATGGCTACACCTTC. Its product reads: CASSLLTAYGYTF.